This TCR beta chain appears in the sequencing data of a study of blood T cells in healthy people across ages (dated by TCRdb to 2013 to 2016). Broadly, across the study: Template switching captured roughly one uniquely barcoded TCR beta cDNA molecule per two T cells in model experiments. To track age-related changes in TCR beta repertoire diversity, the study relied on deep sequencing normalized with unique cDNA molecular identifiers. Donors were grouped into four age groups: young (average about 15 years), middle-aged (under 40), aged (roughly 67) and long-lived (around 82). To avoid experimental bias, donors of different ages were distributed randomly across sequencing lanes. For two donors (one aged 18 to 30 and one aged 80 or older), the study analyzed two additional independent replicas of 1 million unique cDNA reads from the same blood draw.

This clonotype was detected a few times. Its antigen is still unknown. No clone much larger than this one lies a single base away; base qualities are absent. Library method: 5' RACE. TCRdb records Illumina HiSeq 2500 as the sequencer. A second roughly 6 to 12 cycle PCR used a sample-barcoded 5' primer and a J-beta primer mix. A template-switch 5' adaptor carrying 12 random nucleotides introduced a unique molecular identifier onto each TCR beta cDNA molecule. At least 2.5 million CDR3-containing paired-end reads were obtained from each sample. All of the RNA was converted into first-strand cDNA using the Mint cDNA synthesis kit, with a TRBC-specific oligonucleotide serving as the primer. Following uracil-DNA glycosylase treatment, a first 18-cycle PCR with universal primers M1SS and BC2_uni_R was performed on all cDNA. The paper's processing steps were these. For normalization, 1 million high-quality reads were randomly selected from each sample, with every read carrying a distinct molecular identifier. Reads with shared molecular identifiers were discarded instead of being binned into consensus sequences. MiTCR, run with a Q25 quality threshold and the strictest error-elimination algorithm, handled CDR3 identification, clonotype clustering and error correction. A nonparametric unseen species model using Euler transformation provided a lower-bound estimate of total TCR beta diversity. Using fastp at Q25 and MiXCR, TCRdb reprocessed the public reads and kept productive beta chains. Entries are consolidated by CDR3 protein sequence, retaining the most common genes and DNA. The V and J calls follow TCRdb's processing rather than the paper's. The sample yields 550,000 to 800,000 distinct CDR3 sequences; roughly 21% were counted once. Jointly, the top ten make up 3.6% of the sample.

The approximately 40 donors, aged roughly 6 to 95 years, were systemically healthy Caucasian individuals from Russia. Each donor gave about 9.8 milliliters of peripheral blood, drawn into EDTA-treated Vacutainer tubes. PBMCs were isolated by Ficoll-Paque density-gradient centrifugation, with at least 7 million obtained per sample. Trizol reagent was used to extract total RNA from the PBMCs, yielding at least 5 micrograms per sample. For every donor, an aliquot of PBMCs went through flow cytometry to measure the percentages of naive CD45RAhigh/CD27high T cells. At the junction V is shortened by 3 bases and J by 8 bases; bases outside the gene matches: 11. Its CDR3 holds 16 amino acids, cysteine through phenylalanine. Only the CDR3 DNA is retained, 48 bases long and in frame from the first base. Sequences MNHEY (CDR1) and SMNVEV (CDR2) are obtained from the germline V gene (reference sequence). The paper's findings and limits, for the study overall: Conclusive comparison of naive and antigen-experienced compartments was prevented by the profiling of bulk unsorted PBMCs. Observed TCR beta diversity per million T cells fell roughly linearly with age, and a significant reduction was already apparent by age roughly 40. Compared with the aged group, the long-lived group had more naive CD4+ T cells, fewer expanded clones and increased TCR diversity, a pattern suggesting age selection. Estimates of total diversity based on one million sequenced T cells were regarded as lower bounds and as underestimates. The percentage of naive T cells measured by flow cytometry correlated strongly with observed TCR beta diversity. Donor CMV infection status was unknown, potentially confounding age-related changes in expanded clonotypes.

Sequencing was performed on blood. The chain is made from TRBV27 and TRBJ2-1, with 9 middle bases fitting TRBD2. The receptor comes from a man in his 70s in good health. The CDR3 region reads CASSLLGGRGDYEQFF. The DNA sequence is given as TGTGCCAGCAGTTTGTTGGGCGGGAGGGGGGACTATGAGCAGTTCTTC.